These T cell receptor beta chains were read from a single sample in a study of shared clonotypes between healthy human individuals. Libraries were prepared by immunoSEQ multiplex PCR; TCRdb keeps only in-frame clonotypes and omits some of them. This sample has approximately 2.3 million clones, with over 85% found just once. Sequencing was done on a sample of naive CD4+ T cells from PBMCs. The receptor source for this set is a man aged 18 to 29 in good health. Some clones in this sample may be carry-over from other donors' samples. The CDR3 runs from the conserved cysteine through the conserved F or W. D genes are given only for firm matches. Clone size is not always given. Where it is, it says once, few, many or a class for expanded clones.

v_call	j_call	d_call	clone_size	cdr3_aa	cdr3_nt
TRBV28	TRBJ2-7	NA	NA	CASSLGQGGYEQYF	TGTGCCAGCAGTTTAGGGCAGGGGGGATACGAGCAGTACTTC
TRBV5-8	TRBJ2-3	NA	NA	CASSLIQGTDTQYF	TGTGCCAGCAGCTTGATTCAGGGGACAGATACGCAGTATTTT
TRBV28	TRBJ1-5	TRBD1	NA	CASTPLGQGVNQPQHF	TGTGCCAGCACCCCACTGGGACAGGGGGTAAATCAGCCCCAGCATTTT
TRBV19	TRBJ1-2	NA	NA	CASSIGGSGYGYTF	TGTGCCAGTAGTATCGGGGGCAGTGGCTATGGCTACACCTTC
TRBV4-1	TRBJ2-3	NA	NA	CASSQDQRWGTDTQYF	TGCGCCAGCAGCCAAGACCAGAGGTGGGGCACAGATACGCAGTATTTT
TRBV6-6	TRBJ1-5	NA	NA	CASSYQGSGNQPQHF	TGTGCCAGCAGTTACCAGGGGAGTGGCAATCAGCCCCAGCATTTT
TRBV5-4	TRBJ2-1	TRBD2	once	CASSRAGDSYNEQFF	TGTGCCAGCAGCCGAGCGGGAGACTCATACAATGAGCAGTTCTTC
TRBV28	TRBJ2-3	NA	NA	CASSWLKSGQLVLSGDTQYF	TGTGCCAGCAGTTGGTTAAAGTCGGGCCAGCTTGTTCTTTCGGGAGATACGCAGTATTTT
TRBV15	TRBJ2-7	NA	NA	CATSRDLYEQYF	TGTGCCACCAGCAGGGACCTTTACGAGCAGTACTTC
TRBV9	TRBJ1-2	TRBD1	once	CASRKTGTGADGYTF	TGTGCCAGCAGAAAAACCGGGACAGGGGCCGATGGCTACACCTTC
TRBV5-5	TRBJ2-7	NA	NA	CASSPRGRPAYEQYF	TGTGCCAGCAGCCCCAGGGGCAGACCAGCCTACGAGCAGTACTTC
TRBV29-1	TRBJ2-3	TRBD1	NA	CSVITGQSSTDTQYF	TGCAGCGTGATAACGGGACAGTCTAGCACAGATACGCAGTATTTT
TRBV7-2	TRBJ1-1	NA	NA	CASSLVGWGDTEAFF	TGTGCCAGCAGCTTAGTAGGGTGGGGGGACACTGAAGCTTTCTTT
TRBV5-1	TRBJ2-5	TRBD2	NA	CASSPGTIQETQYF	TGCGCCAGCAGCCCTGGGACTATCCAAGAGACCCAGTACTTC
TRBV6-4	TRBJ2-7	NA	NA	CASSVGPGYEQYF	TGTGCCAGCAGTGTGGGACCTGGCTACGAGCAGTACTTC
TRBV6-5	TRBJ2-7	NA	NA	CASSYSYGGGDEQYF	TGTGCCAGCAGTTACTCCTACGGAGGGGGGGACGAGCAGTACTTC
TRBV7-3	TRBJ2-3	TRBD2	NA	CASSLRLAGAPDTQYF	TGTGCCAGCAGCTTACGACTAGCGGGAGCCCCGGATACGCAGTATTTT
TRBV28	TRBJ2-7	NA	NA	CASQKTYEQYF	TGTGCCAGCCAAAAAACCTACGAGCAGTACTTC
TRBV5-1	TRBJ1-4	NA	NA	CASSLSAGGAAVGEKLFF	TGCGCCAGCAGCTTGTCGGCAGGCGGGGCGGCTGTCGGTGAAAAACTGTTTTTT
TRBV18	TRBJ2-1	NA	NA	CASSPTGLDYNEQFF	TGTGCCAGCTCACCTACGGGACTCGATTACAATGAGCAGTTCTTC
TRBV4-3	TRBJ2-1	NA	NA	CASSQALSGLNEQFF	TGCGCCAGCAGCCAAGCCCTTAGCGGCCTTAACGAGCAGTTCTTC
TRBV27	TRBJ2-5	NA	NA	CASSLSRTQETQYF	TGTGCCAGCAGTTTAAGCCGGACACAAGAGACCCAGTACTTC
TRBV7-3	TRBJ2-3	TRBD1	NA	CASSRDRGPPDTQYF	TGTGCCAGCAGCCGAGACAGGGGGCCCCCGGATACGCAGTATTTT
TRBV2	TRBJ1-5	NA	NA	CASSNPALRGNQPQHF	TGTGCCAGCAGTAACCCGGCCCTACGGGGCAATCAGCCCCAGCATTTT
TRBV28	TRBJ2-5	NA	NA	CASSFWESAQETQYF	TGTGCCAGCAGTTTTTGGGAGTCAGCCCAAGAGACCCAGTACTTC